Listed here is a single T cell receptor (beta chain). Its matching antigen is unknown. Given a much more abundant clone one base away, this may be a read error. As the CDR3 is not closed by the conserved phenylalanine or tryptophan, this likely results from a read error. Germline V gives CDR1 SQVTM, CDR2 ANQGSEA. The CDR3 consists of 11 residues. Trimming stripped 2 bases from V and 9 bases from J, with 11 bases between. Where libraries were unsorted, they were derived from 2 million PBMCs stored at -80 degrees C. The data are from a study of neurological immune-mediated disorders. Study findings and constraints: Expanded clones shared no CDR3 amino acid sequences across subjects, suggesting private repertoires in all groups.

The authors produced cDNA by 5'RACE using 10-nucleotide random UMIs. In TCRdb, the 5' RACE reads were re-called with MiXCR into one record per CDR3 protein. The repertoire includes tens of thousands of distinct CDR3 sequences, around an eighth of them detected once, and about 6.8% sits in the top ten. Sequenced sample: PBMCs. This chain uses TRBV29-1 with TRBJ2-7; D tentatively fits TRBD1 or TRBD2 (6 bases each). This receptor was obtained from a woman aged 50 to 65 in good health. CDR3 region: CSVEKGGGQYI. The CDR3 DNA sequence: TGCAGCGTTGAAAAGGGGGGAGGGCAGTACATC.